A selection of T cell receptor beta chains follows, all from one sample in a study of tumor-infiltrating lymphocytes in primary liver carcinoma. TCRdb re-called the multiplex PCR reads with MiXCR, one entry per CDR3 protein. The sample gives tens of thousands of distinct CDR3 sequences, about 78% of which show up once; roughly a quarter is in the top ten. Sequenced sample: liver tumor tissue from sampling region 5. Source of these receptors: a man between 35 and 55 years old with primary liver carcinoma and hepatitis B virus infection. Both conserved end residues are part of each CDR3. D genes are given only for firm matches. Clone size is shown for a subset of rows, as once, few, many or a class of expanded clone.

cdr3_nt: TGTGCCAGAAGTGAGGGCCTTGTCTCCTACGAGCATTACTTC; cdr3_aa: CARSEGLVSYEHYF; d_call: .; j_call: TRBJ2-7; clone_size: .; v_call: TRBV28
cdr3_nt: TGTGCCAGCTCACCTGGCAGAGACGTCTATGGCTACACCTTC; cdr3_aa: CASSPGRDVYGYTF; d_call: .; j_call: TRBJ1-2; clone_size: .; v_call: TRBV18
cdr3_nt: TGCAGCGTTGAAGATCCAGCTGGGAGCACCTACGAGCAGTACTTC; cdr3_aa: CSVEDPAGSTYEQYF; d_call: .; j_call: TRBJ2-7; clone_size: once; v_call: TRBV29-1
cdr3_nt: TGTGCTAGCGGACTAACGGGAGGAACATATACGCAGTATTTT; cdr3_aa: CASGLTGGTYTQYF; d_call: TRBD2; j_call: TRBJ2-3; clone_size: .; v_call: TRBV6-1
cdr3_nt: TGTGCCGGCAGTGTAACAGATACGCAGTACTTT; cdr3_aa: CAGSVTDTQYF; d_call: .; j_call: TRBJ2-3; clone_size: .; v_call: TRBV6-1
cdr3_nt: TGTGCTAGCAGCCGAGGGGCACTAGCGGGATGGAACACCGGGAAGCTGTTTTTT; cdr3_aa: CASSRGALAGWNTGKLFF; d_call: TRBD2; j_call: TRBJ2-2; clone_size: .; v_call: TRBV6-2/TRBV6-3
cdr3_nt: TGTGCCACCCTAGACCTTGCCGCAATGCACACCTTC; cdr3_aa: CATLDLAAMHTF; d_call: .; j_call: TRBJ1-2; clone_size: .; v_call: TRBV6-5
cdr3_nt: TGCGCCAGCAGCTTGGGGTCGAGAATCCCTGGATCCTCTGGGGCCAACGTCCTGACTTTC; cdr3_aa: CASSLGSRIPGSSGANVLTF; d_call: .; j_call: TRBJ2-6; clone_size: many; v_call: TRBV5-1
cdr3_nt: TGCGCCAGCAGCCACGATTTTCCCTCCGGAACTAGCGGGAGAGCAGATACGCACTATTTT; cdr3_aa: CASSHDFPSGTSGRADTHYF; d_call: TRBD2; j_call: TRBJ2-3; clone_size: .; v_call: TRBV4-3
cdr3_nt: TGCGCCAGCATTGGTGGGGAGGGTACCCAGCAGTTCTTC; cdr3_aa: CASIGGEGTQQFF; d_call: TRBD2; j_call: TRBJ2-1; clone_size: .; v_call: TRBV10-1
cdr3_nt: TGTACCAGCAGTTATATGCCTAGCGGCTCCTACGAGCAGTACTTC; cdr3_aa: CTSSYMPSGSYEQYF; d_call: TRBD2; j_call: TRBJ2-7; clone_size: .; v_call: TRBV6-2/TRBV6-3
cdr3_nt: TGTGCCAGCAGCCCGAACGGAGTTGGGACCCAGTACTTC; cdr3_aa: CASSPNGVGTQYF; d_call: .; j_call: TRBJ2-5; clone_size: .; v_call: TRBV6-6
cdr3_nt: TGTGCTAGCAGGAGCTTAGAGGGGGTGGGGTACTTC; cdr3_aa: CASRSLEGVGYF; d_call: .; j_call: TRBJ2-4; clone_size: .; v_call: TRBV28
cdr3_nt: TGTGCCTGCAGTATGGGGGGGACAAACATTCAGTACTTC; cdr3_aa: CACSMGGTNIQYF; d_call: TRBD2; j_call: TRBJ2-4; clone_size: .; v_call: TRBV12-3/TRBV12-4
cdr3_nt: TGTGCCAGTAGCTTAGAGTGTCATACCGGGGAGCTGTTTTTT; cdr3_aa: CASSLECHTGELFF; d_call: .; j_call: TRBJ2-2; clone_size: .; v_call: TRBV11-2
cdr3_nt: TGTGCGAGCAGTTACAGGGGGGCGCCGACCAAGCAGTACTTC; cdr3_aa: CASSYRGAPTKQYF; d_call: TRBD1; j_call: TRBJ2-7; clone_size: once; v_call: TRBV6-5
cdr3_nt: TGTGCCAGCAGCCAAGAAGCAAGCTCTGGGTCCAACGCCCTGACTTTC; cdr3_aa: CASSQEASSGSNALTF; d_call: .; j_call: TRBJ2-6; clone_size: .; v_call: TRBV4-2
cdr3_nt: TGCGCCAGCAGTTTCCCCCGAGTGGCAGTAAAGGGCGAGCAGTTCTTC; cdr3_aa: CASSFPRVAVKGEQFF; d_call: .; j_call: TRBJ2-1; clone_size: .; v_call: TRBV12-3/TRBV12-4
cdr3_nt: TGTGCCAGCAGTCCCATCTGGACTGAAGCTTACTTT; cdr3_aa: CASSPIWTEAYF; d_call: .; j_call: TRBJ1-1; clone_size: once; v_call: TRBV12-3/TRBV12-4
cdr3_nt: TGTGCCAGCAACTCTGAAGGGACTAGTGGGAGGGCTTCCCACGAGCAGTACTTC; cdr3_aa: CASNSEGTSGRASHEQYF; d_call: TRBD2; j_call: TRBJ2-7; clone_size: .; v_call: TRBV11-2
cdr3_nt: TGTGCCTGGAGAGGGGACAGAAATTACTATGGCTACACCTTC; cdr3_aa: CAWRGDRNYYGYTF; d_call: TRBD1; j_call: TRBJ1-2; clone_size: many; v_call: TRBV30
cdr3_nt: TGTGCCAGCAGTGGGGGCCAGGGCGGGGAGACCCAGTACTTC; cdr3_aa: CASSGGQGGETQYF; d_call: .; j_call: TRBJ2-5; clone_size: many; v_call: TRBV5-6
cdr3_nt: TGCGCCAGCAGCCGAGATAGGGGGGCGGGAGACGAACAGTGCTTC; cdr3_aa: CASSRDRGAGDEQCF; d_call: .; j_call: TRBJ2-7; clone_size: .; v_call: TRBV4-3
cdr3_nt: TGCAGTGCCCTAAGTGTCAGCGGGAGAGTAGGGGAGACCCAGTACTTC; cdr3_aa: CSALSVSGRVGETQYF; d_call: TRBD2; j_call: TRBJ2-5; clone_size: many; v_call: TRBV20-1
cdr3_nt: TGTGCCAGCAGTTATGGTTCAACGGGAGGATGGGGAGAAACCCAGTACTTC; cdr3_aa: CASSYGSTGGWGETQYF; d_call: TRBD2; j_call: TRBJ2-5; clone_size: once; v_call: TRBV6-2/TRBV6-3
cdr3_nt: TGCGCCAGCAGGGGCGGGAGACTTCAAGAGACCCAGTACTTC; cdr3_aa: CASRGGRLQETQYF; d_call: TRBD2; j_call: TRBJ2-5; clone_size: .; v_call: TRBV5-1
cdr3_nt: TGTGCCAGCAGCCCTAGGACAGCGTTGGGTTACAATGAGCAGTTCTTC; cdr3_aa: CASSPRTALGYNEQFF; d_call: .; j_call: TRBJ2-1; clone_size: .; v_call: TRBV14